Presented here are 4 T cell receptor beta chains from one specimen sequenced in a study of OX40 agonist ivuxolimab in advanced cancers. Generated by immunoSEQ multiplex PCR, the TCRdb table keeps only in-frame clones and is missing some. The sample includes fewer than 45,000 clones, roughly four fifths of them seen just once. The material was CD4+ or CD8+ T cells sorted from blood, obtained in a trial of the OX40 agonist ivuxolimab. These receptors all come from an adult with an advanced solid tumor such as melanoma, head and neck, liver or kidney cancer.

There are a few counts of this clone. The V call is TRBV6-1, the J call TRBJ2-4, with D uncertain. The V end lost 0 bases, the J end lost 6 bases, and 3 bases lay between the germline ends. Germline V gives CDR1 MNHNS, CDR2 SASEGT. The length of the CDR3 is 12 residues. This CDR3 is CASSEAANIQYF. Here the CDR3 DNA reads TGTGCCAGCAGTGAAGCCGCAAACATTCAGTACTTC.

This sequence joins TRBV6-5 and TRBJ1-6; D unresolved. This CDR3 spans 13 amino acids. The germline CDR1 and CDR2 sequences are MNHEY and SVGAGI. The V gene lost 6 bases and the J gene lost 10 bases, with 13 bases spanning the gap. The CDR3 DNA sequence: TGTGCCAGCAGGCCAGACTCGAGGTCACCCCTCCACTTT. The encoded protein is CASRPDSRSPLHF.

The rearrangement links TRBV7-6 to TRBJ2-5; TRBD2 aligns across 7 bases. Germline V CDR1 and CDR2: SGHVS, FNYEAQ. The CDR3 spans 15 residues. V was clipped by 1 base and J by 6 bases; unmatched bases: 8. DNA of the CDR3: TGTGCCAGCAGCTTAGTCTGGCGGGAGAAGCAGACCCAGTACTTC. This encodes CASSLVWREKQTQYF.

The chain combines TRBV7-9 with TRBJ1-5; D remains unclear. The germline gives CDR1 SEHNR, CDR2 FQNEAQ (reference sequence). This CDR3 has 17 amino acids. Trimming left V 3 bases short and J 0 bases short, with 15 bases between. CDR3 DNA sequence: TGTGCCAGCAGCTTGGGGTTAGGAGAGCCTAGCAATCAGCCCCAGCATTTT. Protein sequence: CASSLGLGEPSNQPQHF.